Included here is one T cell receptor (beta chain) sequence, with context. The target antigen is unknown. Both 60 Vbeta primers and 13 Jbeta primers went into the PCR. As handled by the study authors: Unique TCR beta chains totaled roughly 79 million in a later count, with roughly 11 million of them shared. Only in-frame clones appear in the TCRdb table, and some are missing; sequencing was by immunoSEQ multiplex PCR. That table is the source of V, J and clone size, and D and trimming were worked out from the DNA. The sample carries under 200,000 clones, roughly 80% recorded once. This sample is part of a study of cytomegalovirus exposure and HLA in healthy donors. J gave up 4 bases and V 8 bases, and 1 base lay outside the gene matches. The CDR3 is 10 residues long. Germline V gene sequence: CDR1 GTSNPN, CDR2 SVGIG (reference sequence). General study results and limits: A few V segments could not be told apart, such as TRBV6-2 and TRBV6-3, and were left out. Analyzed later, association rates of TCRs varied across HLA loci, with DRB1 most and HLA-C fewest. There were a few CMV-associated chains whose specificity for CMV antigens was confirmed in vitro.

Sample: PBMCs. The chain is built from TRBV30 and TRBJ1-1, with 7 bases matching TRBD1. This receptor was taken from a male donor in good health and CMV-seropositive. CDR3 protein: CAAGGTEAFF. CDR3 nucleotide sequence: TGTGCCGCAGGGGGCACTGAAGCTTTCTTT.